This entry describes one T cell receptor (beta chain). Obtained from alopecia areata patients were lesional scalp punch biopsies along with peripheral blood. It was from PBMCs that CD4+ and CD8+ T cells were sorted. Following RNA extraction, reverse transcription yielded cDNA that acted as the sequencing template. Sequenced by immunoSEQ multiplex PCR; TCRdb stores in-frame clones only, minus some. The profile shows hundreds of thousands of clones, less than 80% of them singletons. The data are from a study of CD8+ T cells in alopecia areata. This CDR3 is built from 16 residues. Germline V gene lookup returns CDR1 MDHEN and CDR2 SYDVKM. Unmatched junction bases numbered 5, after V lost 0 bases and J lost 2 bases.

The sequence came from a human donor with alopecia areata. This sample comprised CD4+ T cells sorted from blood, obtained at week 0. The chain is built from TRBV28 and TRBJ2-5; TRBD1 aligns across 8 bases. In DNA, the CDR3 is TGTGCCAGCAGTTTATGGGGACAGGCGCGTCAAGAGACCCAGTACTTC. It encodes CASSLWGQARQETQYF.